These 32 T cell receptor beta chains were sequenced from one sample in a study of response to subunit inactivated influenza vaccine. TCRdb reprocessed the RT-PCR reads with MiXCR, giving one entry per CDR3 protein. Here the sample spans about 520,000 distinct CDR3 sequences, about 7.2% being singletons. The source material was PBMCs from blood, sampled around 25 months after vaccination. These receptor sequences come from a man between 50 and 75 years old who received an inactivated influenza vaccine.

The chain employs TRBV7-9 and TRBJ2-5; no clear D gene. The CDR3 length is 12 residues. V was clipped by 4 bases and J by 7 bases, with 10 bases between them. Per germline, CDR1 SEHNR and CDR2 FQNEAQ (reference sequence). The CDR3 DNA reads TGTGCCAGCAGCTCTGGGTTCGGGACCCAGTACTTC. It encodes CASSSGFGTQYF.

This clonotype was found many times. The V gene is TRBV12-3 or TRBV12-4, the J gene TRBJ2-1, with D unclear. CDR3 length: 16 amino acids. Trimming removed 3 bases from V and 7 bases from J, with 19 bases in between. The CDR3 sequence is CASSFMLEQKPNEQFF. The CDR3, as DNA: TGTGCCAGCAGTTTCATGCTGGAACAAAAACCTAATGAGCAGTTCTTC.

The V and J genes are TRBV20-1 and TRBJ1-1; 7 bases align to TRBD1. Germline values: CDR1 DFQATT, CDR2 SNEGSKA (reference sequence). The CDR3 sequence is 14 residues long. V lost 2 bases, J lost 0 bases, and 3 bases stayed unmatched. The CDR3 coding sequence is TGCAGTGCTAGAAGACAGGGCATGAACACTGAAGCTTTCTTT. Residues: CSARRQGMNTEAFF.

This clonotype was counted only a few times. The V gene is TRBV7-2, the J gene TRBJ2-6; the D is unclear. CDR3 length: 16 amino acids. V lost 0 bases and J 0 bases, leaving 6 bases between the germline ends. Germline V gene data show CDR1 as SGHTA and CDR2 as FQGNSA. CDR3 sequence: CASSLASHSGANVLTF. In nucleotides, the CDR3 is TGTGCCAGCAGCTTAGCCAGTCACTCTGGGGCCAACGTCCTGACTTTC.

This clonotype was picked up a small number of times. V usage is TRBV6-2 or TRBV6-3 and J usage is TRBJ2-7; 10 bases map to TRBD1. Germline V gene lookup returns CDR1 MNHEY and CDR2 SVGEGT. CDR3 length: 16 amino acids. J lost 5 bases, V lost 4 bases, and 11 bases had no gene match. CDR3 region: CASSFPRTGGSDEQYF. The CDR3, as DNA: TGTGCCAGCAGTTTCCCTCGGACAGGGGGATCCGACGAGCAGTACTTC.

In this sample, this clonotype turned up many times. V usage is TRBV3-1 and J usage is TRBJ2-7; 10 nucleotides agree with TRBD2. The J segment lost 5 bases and the V segment lost 1 base, leaving 8 bases of the junction unmatched. CDR3 size: 16 residues. Germline-derived CDR1 and CDR2 are LGHDT and YNNKEL (reference sequence). This CDR3 reads CASSQVRAGGSHEQYF. The CDR3 DNA reads as TGTGCCAGCAGCCAAGTCAGAGCGGGAGGGAGCCACGAGCAGTACTTC.

The CDR3 here is CATRRDRENSPLHF. The CDR3 DNA sequence: TGTGCCACCCGTCGGGACAGGGAGAATTCACCCCTCCACTTT. J is TRBJ1-6 and V is TRBV10-3; 9 bases agree with TRBD1. The CDR3 consists of 14 residues. After removal of 10 bases from V and 7 bases from J, the junction contained 8 bases not matched to a gene. CDR1 ENHRY and CDR2 SYGVKD come from the germline V gene.

This clonotype was found many times. The gene calls are TRBV19 and TRBJ1-2; D uncertain. The CDR3 loop spans 12 amino acids. V was trimmed by 7 bases and J by 1 base, leaving 7 bases between them. CDR1 is LNHDA, CDR2 SQIVND, per germline (reference sequence). CDR3 DNA: TGTGCCAGTAAGCAGTTTAACTATGGCTACACCTTC. It yields the protein CASKQFNYGYTF.

The V gene is TRBV20-1, the J gene TRBJ2-3; D gene ambiguous. With 0 bases removed from V and 3 bases from J, the gap between germline ends came to 13 bases. The CDR3 consists of 15 residues. Germline lookup yields CDR1 DFQATT and CDR2 SNEGSKA (reference sequence). This chain's CDR3 is CSARDRRDPTDTQYF. In DNA form, the CDR3 reads TGCAGTGCTAGAGATCGAAGAGACCCTACAGATACGCAGTATTTT.

This clonotype was seen ten or more times. The chain couples TRBV6-2 or TRBV6-3 to TRBJ1-5; 7 positions match TRBD1. V lost 6 bases to trimming and J lost 0 bases; unmatched junction nucleotides: 5. CDR1 is MNHEY, CDR2 SVGEGT, per germline. The CDR3 loop spans 15 amino acids. CDR3 sequence: CASSSGTVSNQPQHF. In DNA form, the CDR3 reads TGTGCCAGCAGCTCCGGGACAGTTAGCAATCAGCCCCAGCATTTT.

Only a few counts were recorded for this clonotype. The CDR3 sequence: CASSQGQVGYEQYF. The CDR3 DNA follows: TGCGCCAGCAGCCAGGGACAGGTGGGCTACGAGCAGTACTTC. The chain uses TRBV5-1 and TRBJ2-7, with 8 bases lining up with TRBD1. The V gene's germline CDR1 is SGHRS and CDR2 YFSETQ. The length of the CDR3 is 14 residues. The V segment lost 4 bases and the J segment 3 bases; nucleotides outside the gene matches: 6.

This clonotype was observed at least ten times. The V call is TRBV27, the J call TRBJ2-7; perhaps TRBD2 as D (6 bases). CDR3 length equals 13 residues. Germline V gives CDR1 MNHEY, CDR2 SMNVEV (reference sequence). V was cut by 8 bases and J by 2 bases, with 13 bases left in between. The CDR3 is CASAEGTPYEQYF. CDR3 coding DNA: TGTGCCAGCGCGGAGGGGACTCCCTACGAGCAGTACTTC.

This sequence joins TRBV12-5 and TRBJ2-1, with TRBD2 identical over 8 bases. Trimming cost V 4 bases and J 7 bases; bases outside gene matches: 9. Germline V lookup: CDR1 LGHNT, CDR2 FRNRAP. This CDR3 has 15 residues. As DNA, the CDR3 is TGTGCTAGTGGTTGGGGACTAGGAGGGGAAAATGAGCAGTTCTTC. Protein product: CASGWGLGGENEQFF. The full variable domain, completed using reference TRBV12-5 and TRBJ2-1, is DARVTQTPRHKVTEMGQEVTMRCQPILGHNTVFWYRQTMMQGLELLAYFRNRAPLDDSGMPKDRFSAEMPDATLATLKIQPSEPRDSAVYFCASGWGLGGENEQFFGPGTRLTVL.

This clonotype was seen at least ten times. V gene TRBV3-1 combines with J gene TRBJ1-2; no clear D. Germline V lookup: CDR1 LGHDT, CDR2 YNNKEL (reference sequence). V was cut by 4 bases and J by 8 bases, with 8 bases left in between. The CDR3 has 11 amino acids. CDR3 coding DNA: TGTGCCAGCAGCCCTGGGAAGGGCTACACCTTC. Translated, it gives CASSPGKGYTF.

This clonotype was picked up many times. V usage is TRBV5-1 and J usage is TRBJ2-7; TRBD1 aligns across 8 bases. J lost 7 bases, V lost 5 bases, and 8 bases had no gene match. The CDR3 has 13 residues. CDR1 SGHRS and CDR2 YFSETQ come from the germline V gene. The CDR3: CASRVGTGGEQYF. The CDR3 nucleotides read TGCGCCAGCAGGGTCGGGACAGGTGGAGAGCAGTACTTC.

This clonotype was observed many times. This rearrangement joins TRBV20-1 to TRBJ2-3, with D uncertain. The germline V gene has CDR1 DFQATT and CDR2 SNEGSKA (reference sequence). CDR3 length: 14 amino acids. With 4 bases removed from V and 2 bases from J, the gap between germline ends came to 13 bases. The CDR3 reads CSAMVERTTDTQYF. In DNA, the CDR3 is TGCAGTGCTATGGTCGAGAGGACCACAGATACGCAGTATTTT.

The rearrangement uses TRBV14 and TRBJ2-7, with D hard to call. Germline CDR1 SGHDN, CDR2 FVKESK. The V and J ends lost 3 bases and 5 bases respectively, with 5 bases between them. The CDR3 spans 11 residues. The CDR3 DNA reads as TGTGCCAGCAGCCACACCCACGAGCAGTACTTC. Amino acids: CASSHTHEQYF.

This clonotype appeared a few times. The chain carries TRBV3-1 and TRBJ2-5; no firm D call. Germline values: CDR1 LGHDT, CDR2 YNNKEL (reference sequence). The CDR3 length is 14 residues. Trimming shortened V by 1 base and J by 1 base, and 7 bases separated the two germline ends. The CDR3 reads CASSQVTFQETQYF. The DNA of the CDR3 is TGTGCCAGCAGCCAAGTTACGTTCCAAGAGACCCAGTACTTC.

The chain carries TRBV20-1 and TRBJ2-3, with D possibly matching TRBD2 (7 bases). V was cut by 3 bases and J by 2 bases, with 18 bases left in between. The CDR3 covers 16 residues. Germline CDR1 is DFQATT and CDR2 is SNEGSKA (reference sequence). CDR3 protein: CSASDRVRGHTDTQYF. In DNA form, the CDR3 reads TGCAGTGCTAGTGACCGGGTGCGGGGGCACACAGATACGCAGTATTTT.

This clonotype was seen a handful of times. This chain connects TRBV29-1 to TRBJ2-5; no clear D. With 3 bases removed from V and 4 bases from J, the gap between germline ends came to 15 bases. Germline V gene data show CDR1 as SQVTM and CDR2 as ANQGSEA. The CDR3 contains 14 residues. This CDR3 is CSVDPYPVRETQYF. DNA for the CDR3: TGCAGCGTTGACCCGTACCCGGTCAGAGAGACCCAGTACTTC.

V usage is TRBV5-1 and J usage is TRBJ2-5; 8 nucleotides match TRBD2. V lost 6 bases and J lost 4; bases outside the gene matches: 8. CDR3 size: 14 residues. The germline V gene encodes CDR1 SGHRS and CDR2 YFSETQ. The CDR3 loop reads CASTPPGGGETQYF. The CDR3 DNA reads TGCGCCAGCACCCCCCCCGGGGGGGGAGAGACCCAGTACTTC.

This clonotype showed up many times. The chain carries TRBV7-2 and TRBJ2-7; 7 nucleotides align to TRBD2. V was clipped by 3 bases and J by 1 base; unmatched bases: 6. This CDR3 region has 15 residues. CDR1 is SGHTA, CDR2 FQGNSA, per germline. The CDR3 reads CASSFGGGGSYEQYF. The CDR3 coding sequence is TGTGCCAGCAGCTTCGGTGGCGGGGGTTCCTACGAGCAGTACTTC.

The table lists this clonotype with a few counts. This chain connects TRBV6-4 to TRBJ1-3; D not resolved. The V end was cut by 4 bases, the J end by 1 base, with 17 bases between. CDR1 and CDR2 from the germline V gene are MRHNA and SNTAGT. The CDR3 covers 17 residues. This chain's CDR3 is CASSGPTGPKSGNTIYF. The CDR3 DNA sequence: TGTGCCAGCAGTGGACCGACTGGGCCCAAATCTGGAAACACCATATATTTT.

This clonotype came up many times. The V call is TRBV25-1, the J call TRBJ2-5; possibly TRBD1 for D (5 bases). The CDR3 loop spans 14 amino acids. Trimming took 6 bases from V and 1 from J, leaving 12 bases between them. In germline, CDR1 is MGHDK, CDR2 SYGVNS. The CDR3 spells CASSRSRVQETQYF. CDR3 DNA: TGTGCCAGCAGCAGAAGCAGGGTCCAAGAGACCCAGTACTTC.

The rearrangement joins TRBV5-1 to TRBJ2-5; the D call may be TRBD1 or TRBD2 (5 bases each). Germline loops: CDR1 SGHRS, CDR2 YFSETQ. The CDR3 is 14 residues long. The V end lost 3 bases, the J end lost 6 bases, and 15 bases lay between the germline ends. The CDR3 DNA sequence: TGCGCCAGCAGCTCCGGGACGCCCGGTCAGACCCAGTACTTC. Translation: CASSSGTPGQTQYF. Based on the CDR3 plus reference TRBV5-1 and TRBJ2-5, the full variable domain is KAGVTQTPRYLIKTRGQQVTLSCSPISGHRSVSWYQQTPGQGLQFLFEYFSETQRNKGNFPGRFSGRQFSNSRSEMNVSTLELGDSALYLCASSSGTPGQTQYFGPGTRLLVL.

V is TRBV20-1 and J is TRBJ2-3; a weak D match, TRBD2 (5 bases). CDR1 is DFQATT, CDR2 SNEGSKA, per germline (reference sequence). CDR3 length equals 14 residues. V lost 0 bases to trimming and J lost 5 bases, with 12 bases between them. The CDR3 protein is CSARDLRAKDTQYF. The DNA of the CDR3 is TGCAGTGCTAGAGATTTGAGGGCCAAAGATACGCAGTATTTT.

This clonotype was seen repeatedly, ten times or more. The J gene is TRBJ2-3, the V gene TRBV3-1; TRBD2 aligns across 8 bases. V lost 0 bases to trimming and J lost 1 base; unmatched junction nucleotides: 3. The CDR3 totals 16 residues. Germline CDR1 LGHDT, CDR2 YNNKEL (reference sequence). The CDR3 protein is CASSQETGGGTDTQYF. CDR3 sequence (DNA): TGTGCCAGCAGCCAAGAGACCGGGGGGGGCACAGATACGCAGTATTTT.

This chain uses TRBV6-4 with TRBJ2-5; 7 bases match TRBD2. CDR1 is MRHNA, CDR2 SNTAGT, per germline. This CDR3 has 15 amino acids. V dropped 3 bases and J dropped 5; count of bases not matched to a gene: 9. As DNA, the CDR3 is TGTGCCAGCAGTGAGAGTTCGGGGACTACGGAGACCCAGTACTTC. It translates to CASSESSGTTETQYF.

This clonotype was seen repeatedly, ten times or more. This chain joins TRBV4-2 and TRBJ2-3; maybe TRBD2 (5 bases). Germline CDR1 reads LGHNA; CDR2 reads YNFKEQ. Between the trimmed V and J ends, which lost 5 bases and 0 bases, there was a span of 18 bases. The CDR3 is 17 residues long. The chain's CDR3 is CASSSPWSGASTDTQYF. CDR3 DNA sequence: TGTGCCAGCAGCTCCCCTTGGAGCGGTGCTAGCACAGATACGCAGTATTTT.

This clonotype was counted many times. The chain carries TRBV5-1 and TRBJ1-2; 8 bases line up with TRBD1. The CDR3 runs to 14 residues. The germline CDR1 and CDR2 sequences are SGHRS and YFSETQ. V lost 3 bases and J lost 2; bases outside the gene matches: 3. The CDR3 here is CASSWAGGNYGYTF. The CDR3 nucleotides read TGCGCCAGCAGCTGGGCAGGGGGCAACTATGGCTACACCTTC.

This clonotype was seen a handful of times. The gene calls are TRBV15 and TRBJ2-5, with a tentative D call TRBD2 (6 bases). The CDR3 consists of 14 residues. V lost 0 bases and J 2 bases, leaving 7 bases between the germline ends. Germline values: CDR1 LNHNV, CDR2 YYDKDF (reference sequence). In DNA form, the CDR3 reads TGTGCCACCAGCAGAGATCGGGGGCAAGAGACCCAGTACTTC. It encodes CATSRDRGQETQYF. Based on the CDR3 plus reference TRBV15 and TRBJ2-5, the full variable domain is DAMVIQNPRYQVTQFGKPVTLSCSQTLNHNVMYWYQQKSSQAPKLLFHYYDKDFNNEADTPDNFQSRRPNTSFCFLDIRSPGLGDTAMYLCATSRDRGQETQYFGPGTRLLVL.

This rearrangement joins TRBV5-1 to TRBJ2-1; D perhaps matches TRBD1 (6 bases). Trimming pared 4 bases from V and 7 bases from J, leaving 12 bases between. The CDR3 runs 13 residues. Germline CDR1 and CDR2: SGHRS and YFSETQ. Here the CDR3 reads CASSLDSLNEQFF. The CDR3 nucleotides read TGCGCCAGCAGCCTGGACAGCCTAAATGAGCAGTTCTTC.